Presented here are 14 T cell receptor beta chains from one specimen sequenced in a study of cytomegalovirus exposure and HLA in healthy donors. Method: immunoSEQ multiplex PCR; TCRdb's copy keeps in-frame clones and lacks some. This table holds 99,000 or so clones, about 88% found once. Sequencing was done on a sample of PBMCs. All receptors derive from a woman in her late teens or twenties in good health and CMV-seropositive.

The genes are TRBV30 and TRBJ1-4; 9 bases fit TRBD1. This CDR3 has 14 amino acids. Trimming at V came to 3 bases and at J to 7 bases, leaving 6 bases not matched to a gene. Germline assignment: CDR1 GTSNPN and CDR2 SVGIG (reference sequence). In DNA form, the CDR3 reads TGTGCCTGGAGCGAACAGGGGGCCGGTGAAAAACTGTTTTTT. This translates into CAWSEQGAGEKLFF. Supplemented by reference TRBV30 and TRBJ1-4, the full variable domain reads SQTIHQWPATLVQPVGSPLSLECTVEGTSNPNLYWYRQAAGRGLQLLFYSVGIGQISSEVPQNLSASRPQDRQFILSSKKLLLSDSGFYLCAWSEQGAGEKLFFGSGTQLSVL.

The V gene is TRBV18, the J gene TRBJ2-7; D remains ambiguous. Germline lookup yields CDR1 KGHSH and CDR2 LQKENI. The CDR3 contains 15 residues. Trimming removed 5 bases from V and 5 bases from J, with 19 bases in between. The CDR3 DNA reads TGTGCCAGCTCATCCACCGGCGGCGACCGCCACGAGCAGTACTTC. Amino acid sequence: CASSSTGGDRHEQYF.

This chain uses TRBV19 with TRBJ2-5, with D possibly matching TRBD2 (6 bases). This CDR3 spans 14 amino acids. The V and J ends lost 5 bases and 5 bases respectively, with 15 bases between them. The germline V gene encodes CDR1 LNHDA and CDR2 SQIVND (reference sequence). The CDR3 DNA reads as TGTGCCAGTAGTCCAATGGGGGGTGGGGAGACCCAGTACTTC. Protein sequence: CASSPMGGGETQYF.

This chain uses TRBV6-5 with TRBJ1-1; no clear D. The CDR3 loop spans 15 amino acids. CDR1 MNHEY and CDR2 SVGAGI come from the germline V gene. Deletions cut 7 bases from V and 5 bases from J, with 20 bases between. The CDR3 DNA reads TGTGCCAGCAAAAGATCGTTGGAGGGAGGGACTGAAGCTTTCTTT. Encoded protein: CASKRSLEGGTEAFF.

The V call is TRBV7-3, the J call TRBJ2-1; 7 bases match TRBD2. Germline CDR1 is SGHTA and CDR2 is FQGTGA. The V and J ends lost 1 base and 4 bases, in that order; junction bases with no gene match: 7. The CDR3 covers 16 residues. The CDR3 reads CASSLNEGLPYNEQFF. CDR3 nucleotide sequence: TGTGCCAGCAGCTTAAATGAGGGACTACCATACAATGAGCAGTTCTTC.

The chain combines TRBV30 with TRBJ2-1; D possibly corresponds to TRBD2 (5 bases). From germline, CDR1 is GTSNPN and CDR2 SVGIG (reference sequence). CDR3 length: 16 residues. The V and J ends lost 6 bases and 2 bases respectively, with 20 bases between them. In DNA form, the CDR3 reads TGTGCCTGCTACCCCCGAGGGAGACCAACCTACAATGAGCAGTTCTTC. The encoded protein is CACYPRGRPTYNEQFF.

The chain joins TRBV7-9 to TRBJ2-3, with TRBD2 matching 9 bases. The CDR3 is 16 residues long. Germline V gene lookup returns CDR1 SEHNR and CDR2 FQNEAQ (reference sequence). With V trimmed by 1 base and J by 0 bases, 2 bases remained unmatched. In nucleotides, the CDR3 is TGTGCCAGCAGCTTAGGGCTAGCGGGAAGCACAGATACGCAGTATTTT. This sequence encodes CASSLGLAGSTDTQYF.

V gene TRBV10-2 combines with J gene TRBJ2-3; tentatively, D is TRBD2 (6 bases). V was clipped by 2 bases and J by 1 base, with 13 bases between them. From germline, CDR1 is WSHSY and CDR2 SAAADI. This CDR3 spans 16 amino acids. CDR3: CASSEGGSSGTDTQYF. DNA for the CDR3: TGCGCCAGCAGTGAGGGGGGGAGCTCGGGCACAGATACGCAGTATTTT.

The rearrangement joins TRBV7-9 to TRBJ2-5; 7 bases map to TRBD2. The CDR3 length is 16 residues. Germline CDR1 SEHNR, CDR2 FQNEAQ (reference sequence). J was trimmed by 5 bases and V by 6 bases; bases with no gene match: 15. The CDR3 region is CASSLEGGVVGETQYF. Here the CDR3 DNA reads TGTGCCAGCAGTCTAGAGGGAGGGGTTGTTGGGGAGACCCAGTACTTC. Based on the CDR3 plus reference TRBV7-9 and TRBJ2-5, the full variable domain is DTGVSQNPRHKITKRGQNVTFRCDPISEHNRLYWYRQTLGQGPEFLTYFQNEAQLEKSRLLSDRFSAERPKGSFSTLEIQRTEQGDSAMYLCASSLEGGVVGETQYFGPGTRLLVL.

V and J are TRBV29-1 and TRBJ1-1; the D gene is possibly TRBD1 (6 bases). Trimming left V 7 bases short and J 1 base short, with 13 bases between. CDR3 length: 13 residues. Germline V gives CDR1 SQVTM, CDR2 ANQGSEA. In DNA, the CDR3 is TGCAGCGCTAGGGACATACCGAACACTGAAGCTTTCTTT. Its translation is CSARDIPNTEAFF.

The table lists this clone with a few counts. This rearrangement joins TRBV5-1 to TRBJ1-5; TRBD1 aligns across 11 bases. The J segment lost 8 bases and the V segment lost 0 bases, leaving 4 bases of the junction unmatched. Germline V gives CDR1 SGHRS, CDR2 YFSETQ. The CDR3 is made up of 15 amino acids. The DNA for the CDR3 is TGCGCCAGCAGCTTGGGGACAGGGGGCAGAGAGCCCCAGCATTTT. Protein product: CASSLGTGGREPQHF.

This chain connects TRBV6-5 to TRBJ2-1; 7 bases agree with TRBD1. V was pared by 7 bases and J by 5 bases, with 5 bases of the junction left unmatched. CDR1 is MNHEY and CDR2 is SVGAGI in the germline V gene. The CDR3 is 13 amino acids. The CDR3 region has the DNA TGTGCCAGCAACGGACAGGAAAACAATGAGCAGTTCTTC. It encodes CASNGQENNEQFF.

The CDR3 reads CASSRADTQYF. The CDR3 region has the DNA TGCGCCAGCAGCCGAGCAGATACGCAGTATTTT. The chain couples TRBV5-1 to TRBJ2-3, with no clear D. The ends were cut back, 4 bases at V and 4 bases at J, with 4 bases in the middle. The germline CDR1 and CDR2 sequences are SGHRS and YFSETQ. The CDR3 has 11 amino acids.

This clone has a single count. The V gene is TRBV9, the J gene TRBJ2-1; 10 bases map to TRBD2. The CDR3 is 16 residues long. Germline lookup yields CDR1 SGDLS and CDR2 YYNGEE. Trimming at V came to 4 bases and at J to 5 bases, leaving 9 bases not matched to a gene. This CDR3 reads CASSPRDLAGDNEQFF. The DNA of the CDR3 is TGTGCCAGCAGCCCCCGGGATCTAGCGGGAGACAATGAGCAGTTCTTC.